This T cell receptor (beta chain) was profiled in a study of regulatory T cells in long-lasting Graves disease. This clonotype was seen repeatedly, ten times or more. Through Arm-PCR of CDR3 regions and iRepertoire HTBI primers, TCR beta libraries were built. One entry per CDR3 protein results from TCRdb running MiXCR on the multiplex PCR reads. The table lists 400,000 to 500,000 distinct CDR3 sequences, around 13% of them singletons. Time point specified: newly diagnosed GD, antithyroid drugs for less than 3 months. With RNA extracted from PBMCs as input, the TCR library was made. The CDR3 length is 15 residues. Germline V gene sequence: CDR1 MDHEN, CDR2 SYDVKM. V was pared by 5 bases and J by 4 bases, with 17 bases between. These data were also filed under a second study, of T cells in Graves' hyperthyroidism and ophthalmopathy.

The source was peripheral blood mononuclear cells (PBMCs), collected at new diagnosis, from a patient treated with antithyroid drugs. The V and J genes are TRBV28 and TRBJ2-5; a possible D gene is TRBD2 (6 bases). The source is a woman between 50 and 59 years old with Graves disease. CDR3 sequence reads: CASSNAGTPAETQYF. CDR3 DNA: TGTGCCAGCAGTAACGCGGGGACTCCGGCAGAGACCCAGTACTTC.